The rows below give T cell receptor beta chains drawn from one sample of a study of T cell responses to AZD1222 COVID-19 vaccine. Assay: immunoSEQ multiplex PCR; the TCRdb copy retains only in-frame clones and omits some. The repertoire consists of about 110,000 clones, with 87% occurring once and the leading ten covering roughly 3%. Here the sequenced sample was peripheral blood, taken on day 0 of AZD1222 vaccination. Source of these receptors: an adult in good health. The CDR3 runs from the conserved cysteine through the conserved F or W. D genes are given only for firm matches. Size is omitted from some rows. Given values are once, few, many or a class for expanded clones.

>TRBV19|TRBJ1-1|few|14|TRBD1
TGTGCCAGTAGTGTGGACAGGTGGAACACTGAAGCTTTCTTT
CASSVDRWNTEAFF
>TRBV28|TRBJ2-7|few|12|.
TGTGCCAGCAGTTTCTGGGGGAACGAGCAGTACTTC
CASSFWGNEQYF
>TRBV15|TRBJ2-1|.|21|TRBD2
TGTGCCACCAGCAGAGATCGGGCACTAGCGGGGCGCCCAAGCTCCTACAATGAGCAGTTCTTC
CATSRDRALAGRPSSYNEQFF
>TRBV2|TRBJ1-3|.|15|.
TGTGCCAGCAGTACTCAGGGGCTGGAAGGAAACACCATATATTTT
CASSTQGLEGNTIYF
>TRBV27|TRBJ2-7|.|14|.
TGTGCCAGCAGTTTATCAGGGGGTACCTACGAGCAGTACTTC
CASSLSGGTYEQYF
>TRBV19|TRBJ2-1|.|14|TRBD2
TGTGCCAGCTCGCGGGGGAGCTCCTACAATGAGCAGTTCTTC
CASSRGSSYNEQFF
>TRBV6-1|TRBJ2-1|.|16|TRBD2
TGTGCCAGCAGCGAATTCGGACTAGCGGGGTCGATTGAGCAGTTCTTC
CASSEFGLAGSIEQFF
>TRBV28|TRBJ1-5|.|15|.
TGTGCCAGCAGCCCTACCACAGGAATCAATCAGCCCCAGCATTTT
CASSPTTGINQPQHF
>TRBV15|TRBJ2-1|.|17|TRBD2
TGTGCCACCAGCAGAGATAGACTAGCGGGACCCATTAATGAGCAGTTCTTC
CATSRDRLAGPINEQFF
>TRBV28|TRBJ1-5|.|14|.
TGTGCCAGCAGTCAGACAGATAGCAATCAGCCCCAGCATTTT
CASSQTDSNQPQHF
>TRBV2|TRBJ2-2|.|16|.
TGTGCCAGCAGTGTAGCAAGGGTGGGTTACACCGGGGAGCTGTTTTTT
CASSVARVGYTGELFF
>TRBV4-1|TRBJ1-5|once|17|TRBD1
TGCGCCAGCAGCCAAGGGGACAGACAGGGAGGCAATCAGCCCCAGCATTTT
CASSQGDRQGGNQPQHF
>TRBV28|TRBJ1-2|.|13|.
TGTGCCAGCACCTCCTTAGGGGTTGATGGCTACACCTTC
CASTSLGVDGYTF
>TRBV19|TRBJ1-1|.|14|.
TGTGCCAGTAGTACTAGGCCGTTGGTGGCTGAAGCTTTCTTT
CASSTRPLVAEAFF
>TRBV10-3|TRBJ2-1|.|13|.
TGTGCCATGTCGGGTGGCTCCTACAATGAGCAGTTCTTC
CAMSGGSYNEQFF
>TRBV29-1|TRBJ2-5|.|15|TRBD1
TGCAGCGCCGGTAGTGCGACAGGGGGCGAAGAGACCCAGTACTTC
CSAGSATGGEETQYF
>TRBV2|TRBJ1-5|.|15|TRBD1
TGTGCCAGCAGTGAAGCCTTGACAGGGACTCAGCCCCAGCATTTT
CASSEALTGTQPQHF
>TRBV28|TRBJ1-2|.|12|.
TGTGCCAGCAGTTTTGGTTCGATGGACTACACCTTC
CASSFGSMDYTF
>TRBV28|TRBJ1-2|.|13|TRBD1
TGTGCCAGCAGCCTCGGGACAGTCTATGGCTACACCTTC
CASSLGTVYGYTF
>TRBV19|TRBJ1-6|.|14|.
TGTGCCAGTAGTACGGGGGGGTATAATTCACCCCTCCACTTT
CASSTGGYNSPLHF
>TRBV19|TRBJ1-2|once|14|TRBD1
TGTGCCAGCTACTCGACAGGGTTCATCTATGGCTACACCTTC
CASYSTGFIYGYTF
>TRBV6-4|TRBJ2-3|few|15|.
TGTGCCAGCAGTGCCACTGAAGCCCGCACAGATACGCAGTATTTT
CASSATEARTDTQYF
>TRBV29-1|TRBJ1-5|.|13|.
TGCAGCGTTGAGGAATCTAGCAATCAGCCCCAGCATTTT
CSVEESSNQPQHF
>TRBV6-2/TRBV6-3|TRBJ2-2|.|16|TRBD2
TGTGCCAGCAGTTATTCCCTAGCGGATTACACCGGGGAGCTGTTTTTT
CASSYSLADYTGELFF
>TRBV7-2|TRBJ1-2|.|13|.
TGTGCCAGCAGCCCTATTCCAGACTATGGCTACACCTTC
CASSPIPDYGYTF
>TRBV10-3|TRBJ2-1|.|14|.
TGTGCCATCAAAGAGAGTATCTTGTACAATGAGCAGTTCTTC
CAIKESILYNEQFF
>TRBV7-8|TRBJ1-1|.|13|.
TGTGCCAGCAGCCTACAGGGGAACACTGAAGCTTTCTTT
CASSLQGNTEAFF
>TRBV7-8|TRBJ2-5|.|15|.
TGTGCCAGCAGCTTAAACGTCGGAGGACGCGAGACCCAGTACTTC
CASSLNVGGRETQYF
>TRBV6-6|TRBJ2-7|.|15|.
TGTGCCAGCAGTACCTACCGGGACCCCCTCGGATACCAGTACTTC
CASSTYRDPLGYQYF
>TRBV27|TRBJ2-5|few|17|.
TGTGCCAGCGCGCGACGTTATCAGCCTAACATTGGAGAGACCCAGTACTTC
CASARRYQPNIGETQYF
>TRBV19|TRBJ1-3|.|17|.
TGTGCCAGTAGTATTCGGCCAGGCCCCGGCACTGGAAACACCATATATTTT
CASSIRPGPGTGNTIYF
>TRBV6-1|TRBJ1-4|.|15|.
TGTGCCAGCAGTGAAGCAGGCCAGGGTAATGAAAAACTGTTTTTT
CASSEAGQGNEKLFF
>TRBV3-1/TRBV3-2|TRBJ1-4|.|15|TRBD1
TGTGCCAGCAGCCCTGGACAGGTTTTTAATGAAAAACTGTTTTTT
CASSPGQVFNEKLFF
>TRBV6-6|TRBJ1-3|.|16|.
TGTGCCAGCAGTTACATCAAGGCCTCCAGGAGTAACACCATATATTTT
CASSYIKASRSNTIYF
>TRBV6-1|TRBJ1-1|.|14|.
TGTGCCAGCAGTGAACAGGGATGGTGGACTGAAGCTTTCTTT
CASSEQGWWTEAFF
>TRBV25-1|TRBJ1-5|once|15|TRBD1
TGTGCCAGCAGTGATGCCGACAGGGGAGGACAGCCCCAGCATTTT
CASSDADRGGQPQHF
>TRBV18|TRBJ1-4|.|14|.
TGTGCCAGCTCACCCTCAGGAAACGATGAAAAACTGTTTTTT
CASSPSGNDEKLFF
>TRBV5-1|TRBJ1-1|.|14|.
TGCGCCAGCAGCCTCTCGGGGGGGAGCACTGAAGCTTTCTTT
CASSLSGGSTEAFF
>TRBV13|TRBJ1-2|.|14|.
TGTGCCAGCAGCTTAGGCACAGGTGTCTATGGCTACACCTTC
CASSLGTGVYGYTF
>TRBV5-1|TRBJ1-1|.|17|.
TGCGCCAGCAGCTTGGGTTCCGGGTCCGTCCCTTCCACTGAAGCTTTCTTT
CASSLGSGSVPSTEAFF
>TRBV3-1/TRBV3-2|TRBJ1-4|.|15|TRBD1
TGTGCCAGCACTCTCCTCGGGACAGGGAATGAAAAACTGTTTTTT
CASTLLGTGNEKLFF
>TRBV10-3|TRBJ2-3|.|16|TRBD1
TGTGCCATCAGTGTGGACAGGGGGCGCGTTGGAGATACGCAGTATTTT
CAISVDRGRVGDTQYF
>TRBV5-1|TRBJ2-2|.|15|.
TGCGCCAGCAGCTTGGCTCCCGGATTCACCGGGGAGCTGTTTTTT
CASSLAPGFTGELFF
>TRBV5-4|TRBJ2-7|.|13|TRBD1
TGTGCCAGCAGGTGGACAGGGGCGGACGAGCAGTACTTC
CASRWTGADEQYF
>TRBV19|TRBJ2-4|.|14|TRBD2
TGTGCCAGTAGTATCCGGGGGGGACAAAACATTCAGTACTTC
CASSIRGGQNIQYF
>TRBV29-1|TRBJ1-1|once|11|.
TGCAGCGCCCGGGATAACACTGAAGCTTTCTTT
CSARDNTEAFF
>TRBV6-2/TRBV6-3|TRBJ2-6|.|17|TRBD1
TGTGCCAGCAGTGACCGACAGGGGAGCTCTGGGGCCAACGTCCTGACTTTC
CASSDRQGSSGANVLTF
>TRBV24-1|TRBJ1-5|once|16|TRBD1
TGTGCCACCAGTGACAGAGGACAGGATAGCAATCAGCCCCAGCATTTT
CATSDRGQDSNQPQHF
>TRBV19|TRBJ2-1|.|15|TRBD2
TGTGCCAGTAGTAAGACTAGCAGCGCCTACAATGAGCAGTTCTTC
CASSKTSSAYNEQFF
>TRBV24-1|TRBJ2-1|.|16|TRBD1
TGTGCCACCAGTGATCCAGGGGGCCGCTCCTACAATGAGCAGTTCTTC
CATSDPGGRSYNEQFF
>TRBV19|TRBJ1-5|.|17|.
TGTGCCAGTAGTATTACCGCGGTCACAGGGCCCAATCAGCCCCAGCATTTT
CASSITAVTGPNQPQHF